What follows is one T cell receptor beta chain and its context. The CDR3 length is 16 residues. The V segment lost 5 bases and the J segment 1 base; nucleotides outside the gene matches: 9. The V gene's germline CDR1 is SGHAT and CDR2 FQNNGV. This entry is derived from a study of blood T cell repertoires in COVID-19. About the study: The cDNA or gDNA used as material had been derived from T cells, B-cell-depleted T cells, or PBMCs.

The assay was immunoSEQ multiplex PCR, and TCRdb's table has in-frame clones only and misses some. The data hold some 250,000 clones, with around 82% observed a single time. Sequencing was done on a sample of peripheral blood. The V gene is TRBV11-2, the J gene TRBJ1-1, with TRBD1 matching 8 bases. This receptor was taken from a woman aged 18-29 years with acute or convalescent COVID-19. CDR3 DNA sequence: TGTGCCAGCAGCCCGGGCAGGGGGACAGGGAACACTGAAGCTTTCTTT. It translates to CASSPGRGTGNTEAFF.